Below, 10 T cell receptor beta chains from the same sample are listed, as sequenced in a study of regulatory T cells in long-lasting Graves disease. Time point indicated: newly diagnosed GD, antithyroid drugs for less than 3 months. From RNA extracted from PBMCs, the TCR library was made. The authors built TCR beta libraries using iRepertoire HTBI primers and Arm-PCR of CDR3 regions. TCRdb itself ran the multiplex PCR reads through MiXCR, one entry per CDR3 protein. The table lists roughly 360,000 distinct CDR3 sequences, around 11% of them singletons, with under 20% in the top ten. This sample also appeared in a second study, on T cells in Graves' hyperthyroidism and ophthalmopathy.

The specimen was peripheral blood mononuclear cells (PBMCs), collected at new diagnosis, from a patient treated with antithyroid drugs. Every receptor here comes from a young woman with Graves disease.

The table lists this clonotype with a few counts. The chain combines TRBV7-2 with TRBJ2-1; 11 bases agree with TRBD2. The germline V gene encodes CDR1 SGHTA and CDR2 FQGNSA. The CDR3 covers 15 residues. After removal of 4 bases from V and 9 bases from J, the junction contained 8 bases not matched to a gene. In DNA, the CDR3 is TGTGCCAGCAGCTCCCACTCACTAGCGGGAGCTGAGCAGTTCTTC. Amino acids: CASSSHSLAGAEQFF.

This clonotype came up many times. The chain uses TRBV7-2 and TRBJ2-1; 13 bases line up with TRBD2. The CDR3 runs to 19 residues. CDR1 SGHTA and CDR2 FQGNSA come from the germline V gene. J gave up 7 bases and V 4 bases, and 16 bases lay outside the gene matches. CDR3 in amino acids: CASSSLLAGGQVGMNEQFF. The CDR3 DNA reads as TGTGCCAGCAGCTCCCTACTAGCGGGAGGGCAAGTAGGGATGAATGAGCAGTTCTTC.

Ten or more counts support this clonotype. The gene calls are TRBV7-8 and TRBJ1-6, with D possibly matching TRBD1 (6 bases). With 5 bases removed from V and 10 bases from J, the gap between germline ends came to 18 bases. This CDR3 is 15 amino acids long. Looked up from germline, CDR1 is SGHVS and CDR2 is FQNEAQ. DNA for the CDR3: TGTGCCAGCAGCCCAGGACAGTTGCTTAAGTCACCCCTCCACTTT. Its translation is CASSPGQLLKSPLHF.

Many counts were recorded for this clonotype. The V and J genes are TRBV29-1 and TRBJ2-1; 12 bases fit TRBD1. The CDR3 spans 15 residues. With 4 bases clipped from V and 7 bases from J, the junction kept 8 bases outside the gene matches. Looked up from germline, CDR1 is SQVTM and CDR2 is ANQGSEA. CDR3 nucleotide sequence: TGCAGCGTTGCCGCCGGGACAGGGGGCTTGAATGAGCAGTTCTTC. It codes for CSVAAGTGGLNEQFF.

At least ten counts were recorded for this clonotype. This chain links TRBV20-1 with TRBJ2-1; 8 positions agree with TRBD2. J gave up 9 bases and V 5 bases, and 3 bases lay outside the gene matches. The germline CDR1 and CDR2 sequences are DFQATT and SNEGSKA (reference sequence). CDR3 length: 11 residues. The CDR3 DNA is TGCAGTGCTGGACGGGAGGGTGAGCAGTTCTTC. Residues: CSAGREGEQFF.

This clonotype appeared many times. The chain recombines TRBV14 with TRBJ1-1, with TRBD1 identical over 7 bases. Germline CDR1 and CDR2: SGHDN and FVKESK. The V gene end was trimmed by 4 bases and the J gene end by 5 bases; junction bases not matched to a gene: 4. The CDR3 sequence is 13 residues long. The CDR3 sequence: CASSPQGSTEAFF. CDR3 nucleotide sequence: TGTGCCAGCAGCCCACAGGGGAGTACTGAAGCTTTCTTT.

This clonotype was counted only a few times. The chain joins TRBV20-1 to TRBJ2-2; 8 nucleotides agree with TRBD2. There are 16 residues in the CDR3. The V gene's germline CDR1 is DFQATT and CDR2 SNEGSKA (reference sequence). Losses at the gene ends were 0 bases for V and 4 bases for J; bases not matched to a gene: 7. The CDR3 bases are TGCAGTGCTAGAGATACCGGGACTAGATCCACCGGGGAGCTGTTTTTT. It is translated as CSARDTGTRSTGELFF.

This rearrangement joins TRBV5-6 to TRBJ2-3; weak D call: TRBD2 (5 bases). CDR1 and CDR2 (germline): SGHDT, YYEEEE. The CDR3 totals 15 residues. The V end lost 5 bases, the J end lost 1 base, and 14 bases lay between the germline ends. CDR3 loop: CASSSGPRGTDTQYF. As DNA, the CDR3 is TGTGCCAGCAGTTCCGGGCCGAGGGGCACAGATACGCAGTATTTT. Together with reference TRBV5-6 and TRBJ2-3, the CDR3 gives the full variable domain: DAGVTQSPTHLIKTRGQQVTLRCSPKSGHDTVSWYQQALGQGPQFIFQYYEEEERQRGNFPDRFSGHQFPNYSSELNVNALLLGDSALYLCASSSGPRGTDTQYFGPGTRLTVL.

In its sample, this clonotype was seen a few times. The V gene is TRBV30, the J gene TRBJ1-5; no clear D gene. The V gene lost 0 bases and the J gene lost 5 bases, with 5 bases spanning the gap. This CDR3 is built from 12 residues. The germline CDR1 and CDR2 sequences are GTSNPN and SVGIG (reference sequence). CDR3 bases: TGTGCCTGGAGTGTAGGCCATCAGCCCCAGCATTTT. Its translation: CAWSVGHQPQHF.

This clonotype was observed many times. This sequence joins TRBV20-1 and TRBJ1-3; D uncertain. Per germline, CDR1 DFQATT and CDR2 SNEGSKA (reference sequence). Trimming shortened V by 3 bases and J by 0 bases, and 9 bases separated the two germline ends. CDR3 length: 14 amino acids. The DNA for the CDR3 is TGCAGTGCTAGTTTGTGGGACTCTGGAAACACCATATATTTT. Translated, it gives CSASLWDSGNTIYF.